This entry lists 22 T cell receptor beta chains sequenced from one sample in a study of regulatory T cells in long-lasting Graves disease. Assembly of TCR beta libraries relied on iRepertoire HTBI primers together with Arm-PCR of CDR3 regions. From the multiplex PCR reads, TCRdb called clonotypes with MiXCR, one entry per CDR3 protein. The sample records just over 600,000 distinct CDR3 sequences, about 16% being singletons. This sample's time point: newly diagnosed GD, antithyroid drugs for less than 3 months. Making the TCR library involved RNA that had been extracted from PBMCs. The same data also went into a second study, on T cells in Graves' hyperthyroidism and ophthalmopathy.

This specimen was peripheral blood mononuclear cells (PBMCs), taken at new diagnosis, from a patient treated with antithyroid drugs. All receptors derive from a woman aged 25 to 39 with Graves disease.

This clonotype was counted at least ten times. The V and J genes are TRBV10-1 and TRBJ2-3, with D perhaps assigned TRBD1 or TRBD2 (5 bases each). The CDR3 length is 15 residues. V lost 3 bases and J lost 1, with 11 bases in between. Germline V lookup: CDR1 WNHNN, CDR2 SYGVQD (reference sequence). CDR3 nucleotides: TGCGCCAGCAGTGACAGGGACCCGGGCACAGATACGCAGTATTTT. This encodes CASSDRDPGTDTQYF.

This sequence joins TRBV3-1 and TRBJ2-2; TRBD1 matches 9 bases. With 4 bases clipped from V and 5 bases from J, the junction kept 8 bases outside the gene matches. CDR1 is LGHDT, CDR2 YNNKEL, per germline (reference sequence). The CDR3 length is 16 residues. The CDR3 DNA is TGTGCCAGCAGCCTCTTGGGGACAGGGAAGACCGGGGAGCTGTTTTTT. This gives the protein CASSLLGTGKTGELFF.

The sample holds many counts of this clonotype. V usage is TRBV7-9 and J usage is TRBJ1-1; no reliable D call. Germline V gene lookup returns CDR1 SEHNR and CDR2 FQNEAQ (reference sequence). The CDR3 contains 15 residues. V gave up 0 bases and J gave up 4 bases, with 12 bases separating them. The CDR3 DNA follows: TGTGCCAGCAGCTTAGCGTATCAAGCAGGCACTGAAGCTTTCTTT. As protein: CASSLAYQAGTEAFF.

V is TRBV15 and J is TRBJ1-2; D might be TRBD1 (6 bases). Germline lookup yields CDR1 LNHNV and CDR2 YYDKDF (reference sequence). Trimming took 5 bases from V and 7 from J, leaving 17 bases between them. The CDR3 runs to 14 residues. The CDR3 DNA is TGTGCCACCAGCCTCCTGGGGGGGGGCAGTGGCTACACCTTC. Its protein is CATSLLGGGSGYTF.

This clonotype was recorded many times. The chain is built from TRBV10-3 and TRBJ2-7, with D possibly matching TRBD1 (6 bases). The germline V and J ends were trimmed by 6 bases and 0 bases, with 12 bases remaining between them. Germline assignment: CDR1 ENHRY and CDR2 SYGVKD. There are 14 residues in the CDR3. CDR3 DNA sequence: TGTGCCATCAGCGCCGGGACATCCTCCTACGAGCAGTACTTC. Translated: CAISAGTSSYEQYF.

The gene calls are TRBV5-4 and TRBJ1-1; D remains ambiguous. Germline V gene lookup returns CDR1 SGHNT and CDR2 YYREEE (reference sequence). Trimming stripped 0 bases from V and 5 bases from J, with 11 bases between. There are 14 residues in the CDR3. The CDR3 reads CASSLGTGFTEAFF. In DNA, the CDR3 is TGTGCCAGCAGCTTGGGGACGGGATTTACTGAAGCTTTCTTT. Complete variable domain (other parts from reference TRBV5-4 and TRBJ1-1): ETGVTQSPTHLIKTRGQQVTLRCSSQSGHNTVSWYQQALGQGPQFIFQYYREEENGRGNFPPRFSGLQFPNYSSELNVNALELDDSALYLCASSLGTGFTEAFFGQGTRLTVV.

This clonotype was seen a handful of times. The genes are TRBV15 and TRBJ1-5; D is uncertain. Per the germline V gene, CDR1 is LNHNV and CDR2 is YYDKDF (reference sequence). The V end lost 4 bases, the J end lost 1 base, and 20 bases lay between the germline ends. This CDR3 region has 18 residues. CDR3 amino acids: CATSKRLGGLNSNQPQHF. The CDR3 nucleotides read TGTGCCACCAGCAAACGCTTAGGAGGGCTAAACAGCAATCAGCCCCAGCATTTT.

This sequence joins TRBV11-2 and TRBJ2-1, with no clear D. The length of the CDR3 is 14 residues. Trimming pared 1 base from V and 8 bases from J, leaving 12 bases between. CDR1 and CDR2 from the germline V gene are SGHAT and FQNNGV. The CDR3 region is CASSLVSGEYEQFF. CDR3 DNA: TGTGCCAGCAGCTTAGTATCAGGAGAGTATGAGCAGTTCTTC.

The J gene is TRBJ2-4, the V gene TRBV20-1; tentatively, D is TRBD1 (5 bases). The CDR3 consists of 16 residues. Germline V gives CDR1 DFQATT, CDR2 SNEGSKA (reference sequence). V shed 6 bases and J shed 5 bases, with 23 bases lying between them. The CDR3 region is CSATSTTGLGQNIQYF. The DNA for the CDR3 is TGCAGTGCGACATCGACAACAGGTTTAGGGCAAAACATTCAGTACTTC.

Many counts were recorded for this clonotype. The chain recombines TRBV29-1 with TRBJ1-1, with 7 bases that match TRBD1. CDR1 is SQVTM and CDR2 is ANQGSEA in the germline V gene. J gave up 1 base and V 7 bases, and 9 bases lay outside the gene matches. The CDR3 contains 14 residues. CDR3 coding DNA: TGCAGCGCCCTTAGACAGGGAGAGAACACTGAAGCTTTCTTT. The encoded protein is CSALRQGENTEAFF.

This clonotype showed up many times. The V and J genes are TRBV5-4 and TRBJ2-1; D is ambiguous. The V and J ends lost 4 bases and 0 bases respectively, with 5 bases between them. The CDR3 has 13 residues. CDR1 and CDR2 from the germline V gene are SGHNT and YYREEE (reference sequence). The CDR3: CASSSTSYNEQFF. The CDR3 DNA is TGTGCCAGCAGCAGCACCTCCTACAATGAGCAGTTCTTC.

This sequence joins TRBV29-1 and TRBJ2-2; 8 bases fit TRBD2. CDR1 and CDR2 from the germline V gene are SQVTM and ANQGSEA. Trimming removed 6 bases from V and 4 bases from J; junction bases left unmatched: 7. There are 14 residues in the CDR3. The CDR3 bases are TGCAGCGTCCCGGGACTAGTTGGCACCGGGGAGCTGTTTTTT. This sequence encodes CSVPGLVGTGELFF.

In this sample, this clonotype turned up many times. The chain is built from TRBV6-1 and TRBJ1-6, with 9 bases lining up with TRBD1. The CDR3 has 15 amino acids. Trimming at V came to 6 bases and at J to 8 bases, leaving 8 bases not matched to a gene. CDR1 is MNHNS and CDR2 is SASEGT in the germline V gene. The CDR3 loop reads CASRPGTGIDSPLHF. The CDR3 nucleotides are TGTGCCAGCAGACCAGGGACAGGGATTGATTCACCCCTCCACTTT.

At least ten counts were recorded for this clonotype. The chain recombines TRBV11-2 with TRBJ2-7, with TRBD2 matching 10 bases. From germline, CDR1 is SGHAT and CDR2 FQNNGV. The CDR3 loop spans 17 amino acids. The V and J ends lost 1 base and 6 bases, in that order; junction bases with no gene match: 12. CDR3 in amino acids: CASSLGISGRAGSEQYF. In DNA form, the CDR3 reads TGTGCCAGCAGCTTAGGGATAAGCGGGAGGGCCGGTAGCGAGCAGTACTTC.

The chain uses TRBV19 and TRBJ2-5; D is unresolved. Trimming cost V 3 bases and J 0 bases, with 8 bases left between them. This CDR3 is 14 amino acids long. Germline CDR1 reads LNHDA; CDR2 reads SQIVND (reference sequence). The CDR3 DNA sequence: TGTGCCAGTAGTATTGTCCAGAACCAAGAGACCCAGTACTTC. It specifies CASSIVQNQETQYF.

This clonotype was recorded many times. The V and J genes are TRBV2 and TRBJ1-6; D is unresolved. The V end was cut by 8 bases, the J end by 7 bases, with 12 bases between. In germline, CDR1 is SNHLY, CDR2 FYNNEI. The CDR3 spans 13 residues. The CDR3 DNA sequence: TGTGCCAGCCGAACCGGAGGAAATTCACCCCTCCACTTT. It translates to CASRTGGNSPLHF.

The rearrangement uses TRBV20-1 and TRBJ2-3; D is uncertain. Germline V gene lookup returns CDR1 DFQATT and CDR2 SNEGSKA (reference sequence). Deletions cut 0 bases from V and 3 bases from J, with 13 bases between. There are 15 residues in the CDR3. The CDR3 DNA is TGCAGTGCTAGAGATTTGCGCAGTGGAACAGATACGCAGTATTTT. This translates into CSARDLRSGTDTQYF.

This clonotype was seen only a few times. The chain has TRBV27 and TRBJ2-3; D is uncertain. Germline V gene data show CDR1 as MNHEY and CDR2 as SMNVEV (reference sequence). The CDR3 is 15 amino acids. With 7 bases removed from V and 0 bases from J, the gap between germline ends came to 14 bases. The CDR3 sequence is CASTFYTPSTDTQYF. CDR3 in DNA: TGTGCCAGCACCTTTTATACCCCTAGCACAGATACGCAGTATTTT.

The chain joins TRBV15 to TRBJ1-4; D may be TRBD1 (6 bases). The CDR3 loop spans 16 amino acids. Germline loops: CDR1 LNHNV, CDR2 YYDKDF (reference sequence). V was clipped by 5 bases and J by 2 bases, with 15 bases between them. DNA of the CDR3: TGTGCCACCAGCCCTCGAGGGGGGGCTACTAATGAAAAACTGTTTTTT. It codes for CATSPRGGATNEKLFF. The full variable domain, in which reference TRBV15 and TRBJ1-4 provide the parts outside the CDR3, is DAMVIQNPRYQVTQFGKPVTLSCSQTLNHNVMYWYQQKSSQAPKLLFHYYDKDFNNEADTPDNFQSRRPNTSFCFLDIRSPGLGDTAMYLCATSPRGGATNEKLFFGSGTQLSVL.

The chain has TRBV19 and TRBJ2-1; no clear D. Germline CDR1 and CDR2: LNHDA and SQIVND (reference sequence). Trimming removed 7 bases at V and 7 bases at J, with 8 bases between. This CDR3 is built from 11 residues. CDR3 in DNA: TGTGCCAGTATCTGGTTGAATGAGCAGTTCTTC. Translating gives CASIWLNEQFF.

A few counts support this clonotype. This rearrangement joins TRBV11-1 to TRBJ2-5, with a weak D call TRBD1 (5 bases). Per the germline V gene, CDR1 is SGHAT and CDR2 is FQDESV (reference sequence). Trimming cost V 4 bases and J 9 bases, with 18 bases left between them. The CDR3 is 14 amino acids. The CDR3: CASSSLRALGAQYF. CDR3 nucleotide sequence: TGTGCCAGCAGCTCCCTCCGGGCCCTAGGGGCCCAGTACTTC.

The table lists this clonotype with many counts. This chain connects TRBV6-5 to TRBJ1-4; TRBD1 matches 7 bases. This CDR3 has 12 amino acids. V lost 4 bases and J lost 8; bases outside the gene matches: 1. CDR1 and CDR2 from the germline V gene are MNHEY and SVGAGI. The DNA for the CDR3 is TGTGCCAGCAGTTGGGACAGAGAAAAACTGTTTTTT. Protein: CASSWDREKLFF.